This TCR beta chain was sequenced in a study of blood T cell repertoires in COVID-19. V lost 1 base to trimming and J lost 11 bases, with 17 bases between them. Germline values: CDR1 LGHNA, CDR2 YNFKEQ. The CDR3 contains 14 residues. TCRdb keeps only in-frame clones here, not all; method: immunoSEQ multiplex PCR. Of 200,000 to 250,000 clones in the sample, about nine tenths were seen once. This chain links TRBV4-2 with TRBJ1-1; unclear D gene. The sequencing input was peripheral blood. This clonotype was sampled from a woman aged 55-69 years with acute or convalescent COVID-19. CDR3 in amino acids: CASSQGFREGRAFF. CDR3 sequence (DNA): TGTGCCAGCAGCCAAGGGTTCCGGGAAGGAAGGGCTTTCTTT.